Following are 18 T cell receptor beta chains from one sample sequenced in a study of shared clonotypes between healthy human individuals. The protocol was immunoSEQ multiplex PCR, while the TCRdb copy is restricted to in-frame clones and leaves out a portion. The sample carries about 980,000 clones, 60% to 85% recorded once. Sequenced input: memory CD4+ T cells sorted from blood. Subset given: CD45RA-negative fraction. The origin of the receptors is a man younger than 30 in good health.

CDR3 sequence (DNA): TGTGCCAGCAGCTTACCCTCCGGCCATGAGCAGTTCTTC. Encoded protein: CASSLPSGHEQFF. The chain carries TRBV7-9 and TRBJ2-1; unclear D gene. Germline CDR1 reads SEHNR; CDR2 reads FQNEAQ (reference sequence). V was cut by 2 bases and J by 8 bases, with 10 bases left in between. The CDR3 totals 13 residues.

This clone showed up just once. The V call is TRBV6-5, the J call TRBJ2-4; the match to TRBD2 covers 7 bases. The ends lost 5 bases at V and 1 base at J; junction bases unmatched: 5. The CDR3 loop spans 15 amino acids. Germline V CDR1 and CDR2: MNHEY, SVGAGI. The CDR3 loop is CASSPGLVAKNIQYF. DNA for the CDR3: TGTGCCAGCAGTCCCGGACTAGTTGCCAAAAACATTCAGTACTTC.

This clone was seen only a few times. This chain joins TRBV7-2 and TRBJ2-7; 7 positions match TRBD1. The V gene's germline CDR1 is SGHTA and CDR2 FQGNSA. Losses at the gene ends were 5 bases for V and 2 bases for J; bases not matched to a gene: 0. The length of the CDR3 is 12 residues. CDR3 DNA sequence: TGTGCCAGCAGCGGGACAGCCTACGAGCAGTACTTC. Protein sequence: CASSGTAYEQYF.

The chain's CDR3 is CASQTQTKRGNQPQHF. The CDR3 DNA reads TGCGCCAGCCAAACTCAAACAAAACGGGGCAATCAGCCCCAGCATTTT. The chain carries TRBV10-1 and TRBJ1-5; no clear D gene. V shed 8 bases and J shed 2 bases, with 19 bases lying between them. This CDR3 contains 16 residues. Germline V CDR1 and CDR2: WNHNN, SYGVQD (reference sequence).

The rearrangement joins TRBV6-1 to TRBJ2-7, with 11 bases aligning to TRBD2. J was trimmed by 5 bases and V by 3 bases; bases with no gene match: 6. The germline gives CDR1 MNHNS, CDR2 SASEGT. The CDR3 totals 15 residues. DNA of the CDR3: TGTGCCAGCAGTGAGTCTAGCGGGAGGTCCCACGAGCAGTACTTC. Protein: CASSESSGRSHEQYF.

J is TRBJ2-2 and V is TRBV11-3; no reliable D call. Germline CDR1 reads SGHNT; CDR2 reads YENEEA. Trimming shortened V by 5 bases and J by 7 bases, and 14 bases separated the two germline ends. This CDR3 has 14 amino acids. CDR3 residues: CASSPLAGHGELFF. Here the CDR3 DNA reads TGTGCCAGCAGCCCCCTCGCCGGCCACGGGGAGCTGTTTTTT.

This chain links TRBV7-2 with TRBJ2-7, with 8 bases fitting TRBD1. CDR3 length: 14 residues. Trimming took 5 bases from V and 4 from J; bases not matched to a gene: 7. Germline assignment: CDR1 SGHTA and CDR2 FQGNSA. This CDR3 reads CASSLGQARYEQYF. CDR3 sequence (DNA): TGTGCCAGCAGCCTGGGACAGGCTCGATACGAGCAGTACTTC.

There are a few counts of this clone. The chain links TRBV6-1 to TRBJ1-1; TRBD1 agrees at 10 bases. Looked up from germline, CDR1 is MNHNS and CDR2 is SASEGT. J lost 4 bases, V lost 11 bases, and 10 bases had no gene match. The CDR3 totals 14 residues. As DNA, the CDR3 is TGTGCCTACTCATTGCGGGACAGGGGCACTGAAGCTTTCTTT. Residues: CAYSLRDRGTEAFF.

The chain uses TRBV18 and TRBJ1-1, with D maybe TRBD1 (6 bases). V was clipped by 8 bases and J by 3 bases, with 16 bases between them. CDR3 length: 14 residues. CDR1 and CDR2 from the germline V gene are KGHSH and LQKENI. In nucleotides, the CDR3 is TGTGCCAGCAAAGAGGCGGGGGCGGACACTGAAGCTTTCTTT. As protein: CASKEAGADTEAFF.

The rearrangement uses TRBV10-2 and TRBJ1-5; TRBD1 might be the D (6 bases). Germline V lookup: CDR1 WSHSY, CDR2 SAAADI. V gave up 3 bases and J gave up 4 bases, with 13 bases separating them. This CDR3 contains 15 residues. The CDR3 DNA reads as TGCGCCAGCAGTGAAGTGACAGGCGTTAATCAGCCCCAGCATTTT. Translation gives CASSEVTGVNQPQHF.

V usage is TRBV2 and J usage is TRBJ2-7, with D perhaps matching TRBD1 (5 bases). Between the trimmed V and J ends, which lost 3 bases and 4 bases, there was a span of 7 bases. The germline V gene encodes CDR1 SNHLY and CDR2 FYNNEI. CDR3 size: 12 residues. The CDR3, as DNA: TGTGCCAGCAGTGACCAGGGTTACGAGCAGTACTTC. It specifies CASSDQGYEQYF.

This clone came up once. The chain is built from TRBV25-1 and TRBJ1-4, with D possibly being TRBD1 (6 bases). Germline CDR1 reads MGHDK; CDR2 reads SYGVNS. Trimming took off 1 base at V and 12 bases at J, with 12 bases between the two ends. The CDR3 sequence is 13 residues long. The CDR3 sequence: CASSESGGRQLFF. For the CDR3, the DNA is TGTGCCAGCAGTGAATCGGGGGGGCGCCAACTGTTTTTT.

This sequence joins TRBV5-1 and TRBJ2-7; TRBD2 is a possible D gene (7 bases). This CDR3 contains 14 residues. V dropped 4 bases and J dropped 4 bases, with 15 bases sitting between them. Germline CDR1 and CDR2: SGHRS and YFSETQ. The CDR3 bases are TGCGCCAGCAGCCTGGCGGGGGACAAATACGAGCAGTACTTC. Translation gives CASSLAGDKYEQYF.

This clone was seen only once. The chain couples TRBV30 to TRBJ1-2, with D possibly being TRBD1 (5 bases). V dropped 2 bases and J dropped 6 bases, with 13 bases sitting between them. The CDR3 runs to 13 residues. The germline V gene encodes CDR1 GTSNPN and CDR2 SVGIG (reference sequence). This CDR3 reads CAWSISGAHGYTF. DNA for the CDR3: TGTGCCTGGAGTATCTCCGGGGCTCATGGCTACACCTTC.

This chain joins TRBV19 and TRBJ2-1; D may match TRBD1 or TRBD2 (7 bases each). V lost 4 bases and J lost 0, with 13 bases in between. The germline V gene encodes CDR1 LNHDA and CDR2 SQIVND (reference sequence). This CDR3 comprises 16 residues. CDR3 nucleotide sequence: TGTGCCAGTAGTACAGGGGGGGTGGACTCCTACAATGAGCAGTTCTTC. Protein: CASSTGGVDSYNEQFF.

On this clone itself: Other nucleotide sequences from this sample produce the same CDR3. The chain has TRBV6-5 and TRBJ1-5; D remains unclear. Germline CDR1 is MNHEY and CDR2 is SVGAGI. Trimming removed 6 bases from V and 2 bases from J, with 8 bases in between. CDR3 length: 13 amino acids. The CDR3 DNA reads TGTGCCAGCAGACGCGGAGGCAATCAGCCCCAGCATTTT. Amino acids: CASRRGGNQPQHF.

The V and J genes are TRBV5-4 and TRBJ2-7, with 7 positions matching TRBD1. Germline V gives CDR1 SGHNT, CDR2 YYREEE (reference sequence). This CDR3 comprises 15 residues. J was trimmed by 2 bases and V by 3 bases; bases with no gene match: 8. Written as DNA, the CDR3 is TGTGCCAGCAGCTCACCGGGACAGTCTCCCTACGAGCAGTACTTC. This encodes CASSSPGQSPYEQYF.

This clone appeared a single time. The rearrangement joins TRBV30 to TRBJ1-5; no clear D. Deletions cut 0 bases from V and 0 bases from J, with 9 bases between. CDR3 size: 15 residues. CDR1 and CDR2 from the germline V gene are GTSNPN and SVGIG (reference sequence). CDR3 bases: TGTGCCTGGAGTGTAATTGGGAGTAGCAATCAGCCCCAGCATTTT. Encoded protein: CAWSVIGSSNQPQHF.